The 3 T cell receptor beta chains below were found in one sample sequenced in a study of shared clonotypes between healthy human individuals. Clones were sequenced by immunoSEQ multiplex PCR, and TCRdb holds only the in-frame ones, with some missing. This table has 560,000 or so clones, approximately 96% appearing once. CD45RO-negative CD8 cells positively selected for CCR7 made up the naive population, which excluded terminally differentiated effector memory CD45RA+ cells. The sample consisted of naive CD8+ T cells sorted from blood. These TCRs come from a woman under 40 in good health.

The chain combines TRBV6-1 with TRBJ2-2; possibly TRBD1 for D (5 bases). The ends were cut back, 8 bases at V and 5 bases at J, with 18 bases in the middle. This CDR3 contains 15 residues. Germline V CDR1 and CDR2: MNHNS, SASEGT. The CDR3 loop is CASGEAQGWTGELFF. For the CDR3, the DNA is TGTGCCAGCGGAGAGGCGCAGGGCTGGACCGGGGAGCTGTTTTTT.

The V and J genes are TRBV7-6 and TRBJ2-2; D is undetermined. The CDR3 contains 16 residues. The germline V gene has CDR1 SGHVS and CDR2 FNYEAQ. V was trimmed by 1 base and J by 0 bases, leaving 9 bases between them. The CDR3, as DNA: TGTGCCAGCAGCTTAGAACTCGGATCGAACACCGGGGAGCTGTTTTTT. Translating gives CASSLELGSNTGELFF.

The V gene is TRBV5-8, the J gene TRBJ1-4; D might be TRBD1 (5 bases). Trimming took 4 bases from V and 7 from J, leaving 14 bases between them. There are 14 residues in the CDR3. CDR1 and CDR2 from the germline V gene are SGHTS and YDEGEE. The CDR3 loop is CASSPGANSEKLFF. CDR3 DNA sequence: TGTGCCAGCAGCCCTGGGGCCAATTCTGAAAAACTGTTTTTT.